The source of this T cell receptor (beta chain) is a study of OX40 agonist ivuxolimab in advanced cancers. Study background: Head and neck, renal cell, melanoma or hepatocellular carcinoma were the cancers that dose-escalation patients had. Two patients with cutaneous melanoma and one with hepatocellular carcinoma, three in total, showed partial responses. General study findings and limits: In the 0.1 to 3.0 mg/kg range, CD4+ and CD8+ blood T cells had expanded clonally by week 6.

Method: immunoSEQ multiplex PCR; TCRdb's copy keeps in-frame clones and lacks some. This repertoire shows about 20,000 clones, approximately 80% found once; its top ten account for approximately 14%. As to this clone: Its antigen is unidentified.

Samples were taken at baseline and on day 1 of cycles 4 and 7. Trimming at V came to 3 bases and at J to 6 bases, leaving 5 bases not matched to a gene. Germline CDR1 WNHNN, CDR2 SYGVQD (reference sequence). The CDR3 runs 15 residues. This specimen consisted of CD4+ or CD8+ T cells sorted from blood, obtained in a trial of the OX40 agonist ivuxolimab. The TCR originated in an adult with an advanced solid tumor such as melanoma, head and neck, liver or kidney cancer. V gene TRBV10-1 combines with J gene TRBJ1-6; 7 positions agree with TRBD1. CDR3 nucleotides: TGCGCCAGCAGTGACTCGGGACAGCTTAATTCACCCCTCCACTTT. This translates into CASSDSGQLNSPLHF.